A selection of T cell receptor beta chains follows, all from one sample in a study of blood T cell repertoires in COVID-19. The assay was immunoSEQ multiplex PCR, and TCRdb's table has in-frame clones only and misses some. The sample records roughly 150,000 clones, around nine tenths being singletons. Sample: peripheral blood. The origin of the receptors is a woman in her 70s with COVID-19, enrolled during active disease. The CDR3 runs from the conserved cysteine through the conserved F or W. D genes are given only for firm matches. Clone size is shown for a subset of rows, as once, few, many or a class of expanded clone.

D: TRBD1
size: -
V: TRBV2
J: TRBJ2-5
DNA: TGTGCCAGCAGTGAACGCAGGGGGAACGAAGAGACCCAGTACTTC
CDR3: CASSERRGNEETQYF

D: -
size: -
V: TRBV5-1
J: TRBJ1-1
DNA: TGCGCCAGCAGCCCCGGACGGAGGACTTTGAACACTGAAGCTTTCTTT
CDR3: CASSPGRRTLNTEAFF

D: -
size: -
V: TRBV19
J: TRBJ1-6
DNA: TGTGCCAGTAGTCCTCACTCCGGGACAACTGGCTTCTCCTATAATTCACCCCTCCACTTT
CDR3: CASSPHSGTTGFSYNSPLHF

D: TRBD1
size: -
V: TRBV10-3
J: TRBJ2-3
DNA: TGTGCCATCAGTGACCCGGGACAGGGAACAGATACGCAGTATTTT
CDR3: CAISDPGQGTDTQYF

D: -
size: -
V: TRBV15
J: TRBJ1-3
DNA: TGTGCCACCAGCAATGGGGGGTCCAGGGTGGCTGGAAACACCATATATTTT
CDR3: CATSNGGSRVAGNTIYF

D: TRBD2
size: -
V: TRBV9
J: TRBJ2-1
DNA: TGTGCCACCCCCCCTAGCGGGGGGCAAGCAAGAGGGAATGAGCAGTTCTTC
CDR3: CATPPSGGQARGNEQFF

D: TRBD1
size: -
V: TRBV23-1
J: TRBJ1-4
DNA: TGCGCCAGCAGTCAGACCCACGGGACAGAATCCCCTTTAGGTGAAAAACTGTTTTTT
CDR3: CASSQTHGTESPLGEKLFF

D: -
size: -
V: TRBV19
J: TRBJ1-4
DNA: TGTGCCAGTAGAACGTACACAGGCGCAACTAATGAAAAACTGTTTTTT
CDR3: CASRTYTGATNEKLFF

D: -
size: -
V: TRBV19
J: TRBJ1-4
DNA: TGTGCCAGTAGTATGTTCCCCCCGGATGAAAAACTGTTTTTT
CDR3: CASSMFPPDEKLFF

D: TRBD1
size: -
V: TRBV6-1
J: TRBJ2-7
DNA: TGTGCCAGCAGTGCACGGGACAGGGGAGGCCACGAGCAGTACTTC
CDR3: CASSARDRGGHEQYF

D: -
size: -
V: TRBV30
J: TRBJ1-2
DNA: TGTGCCTGGACCAGGGCAGGGTCCTTCTATGGCTACACCTTC
CDR3: CAWTRAGSFYGYTF

D: -
size: -
V: TRBV27
J: TRBJ2-1
DNA: TGTGCCAGCAGTTTAGGCACGCAGGGCTATGAGCAGTTCTTC
CDR3: CASSLGTQGYEQFF

D: TRBD1
size: -
V: TRBV5-1
J: TRBJ1-5
DNA: TGCGCCAGCAGCGCGGGGACAGGCAATCAGCCCCAGCATTTT
CDR3: CASSAGTGNQPQHF

D: -
size: -
V: TRBV6-5
J: TRBJ1-2
DNA: TGTGCCAGCACCTTACAGCGGGGGGCCGGGGGCTACACCTTC
CDR3: CASTLQRGAGGYTF

D: -
size: -
V: TRBV11-3
J: TRBJ1-2
DNA: TGTGCCAGCAGCCAGCGGTCTCGGGGCGGGGACTATGGCTACACCTTC
CDR3: CASSQRSRGGDYGYTF

D: -
size: -
V: TRBV6-5
J: TRBJ1-5
DNA: TGTGCCAGCGGCAATAGCAATCAGCCCCAGCATTTT
CDR3: CASGNSNQPQHF

D: TRBD1
size: -
V: TRBV9
J: TRBJ2-1
DNA: TGTGCCAGCAGCGTAGGGCGTCGGGACAGGGGGGTGTACAATGAGCAGTTCTTC
CDR3: CASSVGRRDRGVYNEQFF

D: TRBD1
size: -
V: TRBV6-6
J: TRBJ1-4
DNA: TGTGCCAGCAGCCTTAACAGGGGTGAAAAACTGTTTTTT
CDR3: CASSLNRGEKLFF

D: -
size: -
V: TRBV5-1
J: TRBJ1-6
DNA: TGCGCCAGCAGCTTGGAGGTAGGGCGGACCACGGGGTCACCCCTCCACTTT
CDR3: CASSLEVGRTTGSPLHF

D: -
size: -
V: TRBV10-3
J: TRBJ1-1
DNA: TGTGCCATCAGTGAAAGCGGCACTGAAGCTTTCTTT
CDR3: CAISESGTEAFF

D: TRBD1
size: -
V: TRBV3-1/TRBV3-2
J: TRBJ2-7
DNA: TGTGCCAGCAGCCAAGATCCCGGGACAGCCTACGAGCAGTACTTC
CDR3: CASSQDPGTAYEQYF

D: TRBD2
size: -
V: TRBV7-6
J: TRBJ2-5
DNA: TGTGCCAGCAGCTTAGGCCCTAGCGGGGGGCAAGAGACCCAGTACTTC
CDR3: CASSLGPSGGQETQYF

D: TRBD2
size: -
V: TRBV27
J: TRBJ2-1
DNA: TGTGCCAGCAGTTCTCCCCGAAGGGCTAGCGGGGAAACATACAATGAGCAGTTCTTC
CDR3: CASSSPRRASGETYNEQFF

D: -
size: -
V: TRBV7-8
J: TRBJ2-7
DNA: TGTGCCAGCAGCTTATACGCAGGGGATTACGAGCAGTACTTC
CDR3: CASSLYAGDYEQYF

D: -
size: -
V: TRBV28
J: TRBJ1-5
DNA: TGTGCCAGCAGTTTACAGGGCCCCTACAATCAGCCCCAGCATTTT
CDR3: CASSLQGPYNQPQHF

D: TRBD1
size: -
V: TRBV5-6
J: TRBJ2-7
DNA: TGTGCCAGCAGCGGAACAGGGGGCGAGCAGTACTTC
CDR3: CASSGTGGEQYF

D: TRBD1
size: -
V: TRBV2
J: TRBJ1-4
DNA: TGTGCCAGCGCCTGGGACAGGGAAGGGCGTGAAAAACTGTTTTTT
CDR3: CASAWDREGREKLFF

D: -
size: -
V: TRBV21-1
J: TRBJ1-1
DNA: TGTGCCAGCAGCCGTGGGCGGGAGAACACTGAAGCTTTCTTT
CDR3: CASSRGRENTEAFF

D: TRBD1
size: -
V: TRBV7-6
J: TRBJ1-6
DNA: TGTGCCAGCAGCTTAGCGGGGGCAGGGGGCTCTTCACCCCTCCACTTT
CDR3: CASSLAGAGGSSPLHF

D: -
size: -
V: TRBV10-3
J: TRBJ2-2
DNA: TGTGCCATCCACTCCGCGAGGGAGGACACCGGGGAGCTGTTTTTT
CDR3: CAIHSAREDTGELFF

D: -
size: -
V: TRBV28
J: TRBJ1-5
DNA: TGTGCCAGCAGCCCCCTACTGGGAGGCAATCAGCCCCAGCATTTT
CDR3: CASSPLLGGNQPQHF

D: -
size: -
V: TRBV2
J: TRBJ1-4
DNA: TGTGCCAGCAGTGCCCGCGACAGGTCGGCTAATGAAAAACTGTTTTTT
CDR3: CASSARDRSANEKLFF

D: TRBD1
size: -
V: TRBV5-6
J: TRBJ1-1
DNA: TGTGCCAGCAGCTTAGGGACAGGAGCTTCCACTGAAGCTTTCTTT
CDR3: CASSLGTGASTEAFF

D: TRBD1
size: -
V: TRBV4-1
J: TRBJ1-2
DNA: TGCGCCAGCAGCCGACCGGGACAGGGCGCCGGTAACTATGGCTACACCTTC
CDR3: CASSRPGQGAGNYGYTF

D: TRBD2
size: -
V: TRBV14
J: TRBJ2-5
DNA: TGTGCCAGCAGCCAGCAACTAGCGGGGAAGGGAGAGACCCAGTACTTC
CDR3: CASSQQLAGKGETQYF

D: TRBD1
size: few
V: TRBV29-1
J: TRBJ1-2
DNA: TGCAGCGTCATCGGGACAGGGAAGTACTATGGCTACACCTTC
CDR3: CSVIGTGKYYGYTF

D: TRBD1
size: -
V: TRBV19
J: TRBJ1-1
DNA: TGTGCCAGTGGAACCGGGACAGGTACTCGTGAAGCTTTCTTT
CDR3: CASGTGTGTREAFF

D: TRBD2
size: -
V: TRBV9
J: TRBJ2-7
DNA: TGTGCCAGCAGCGCTCTAGCGGAGAGTGACGAGCAGTACTTC
CDR3: CASSALAESDEQYF

D: -
size: -
V: TRBV2
J: TRBJ1-5
DNA: TGTGCCAGCAGTGAACCCGCGGGGGGGGCGAGCAATCAGCCCCAGCATTTT
CDR3: CASSEPAGGASNQPQHF

D: TRBD2
size: -
V: TRBV7-8
J: TRBJ2-1
DNA: TGTGCCAGCAGATCATCCCTACTAGCGGGGTACCTCTACAATGAGCAGTTCTTC
CDR3: CASRSSLLAGYLYNEQFF

D: -
size: -
V: TRBV30
J: TRBJ1-5
DNA: TGTGCCTGGAGTGTATCTCACTCTGCGCTCTATAGCAATCAGCCCCAGCATTTT
CDR3: CAWSVSHSALYSNQPQHF

D: -
size: -
V: TRBV5-5
J: TRBJ1-2
DNA: TGTGCCAGCAGCTTGGCAGATGCTAACTATGGCTACACCTTC
CDR3: CASSLADANYGYTF

D: TRBD1
size: -
V: TRBV20-1
J: TRBJ2-7
DNA: TGCAGTGCTAGTCAGGGACAGGGGGCTCCCAACGAGCAGTACTTC
CDR3: CSASQGQGAPNEQYF

D: -
size: -
V: TRBV21-1
J: TRBJ1-5
DNA: TGTGCCAGCCGACAGGGGGTTCAGCCCCAGCATTTT
CDR3: CASRQGVQPQHF

D: -
size: -
V: TRBV28
J: TRBJ1-2
DNA: TGTGCCAGCAGTCCCCCAGGATACCTTTATAACTATGGCTACACCTTC
CDR3: CASSPPGYLYNYGYTF

D: -
size: -
V: TRBV5-1
J: TRBJ1-1
DNA: TGCGCCAGCAGCTACGCGCGGGCAGGGGTGAACACTGAAGCTTTCTTT
CDR3: CASSYARAGVNTEAFF

D: -
size: -
V: TRBV28
J: TRBJ1-5
DNA: TGTGCCAGCAGTTCGCCACAGGGTGCGAGCAGTCAGCCCCAGCATTTT
CDR3: CASSSPQGASSQPQHF

D: TRBD1
size: -
V: TRBV7-2
J: TRBJ1-2
DNA: TGTGCCAGCAGCTTAGTAGGGACAGGGGTTGCTAGAGGCTACACCTTC
CDR3: CASSLVGTGVARGYTF

D: TRBD2
size: -
V: TRBV14
J: TRBJ2-3
DNA: TGTGCCAGCAGCGGAAGGACTAGTATTTATTCTACGCAGTATTTT
CDR3: CASSGRTSIYSTQYF

D: TRBD1
size: -
V: TRBV15
J: TRBJ2-7
DNA: TGTGCCACCAGCAGAGGGGACAGGGCATTGGACGAGCAGTACTTC
CDR3: CATSRGDRALDEQYF

D: TRBD2
size: -
V: TRBV3-1/TRBV3-2
J: TRBJ2-1
DNA: TGTGCCAGCAGCCAAGTCTCGTCGAGCGGGGGGGTGGCCCCAAGCTCCTACAATGAGCAGTTCTTC
CDR3: CASSQVSSSGGVAPSSYNEQFF

D: TRBD2
size: -
V: TRBV5-8
J: TRBJ2-3
DNA: TGTGCCGGCAGCTCCGGGACTAGCGGGAGAGGAAATACGCAGTATTTT
CDR3: CAGSSGTSGRGNTQYF